This T cell receptor beta chain was recovered during a study of CD8+ T cells in alopecia areata. Whole-study context: Severity in treated patients was scored by percentage of scalp area affected. Findings and limits, study-wide: A great number of expanded lesional clones endured in scalp and blood during tofacitinib.

The sample's treatment: oral pan-JAK inhibitor, 5-10 mg twice daily. The CDR3 loop spans 14 amino acids. Germline V gives CDR1 SQVTM, CDR2 ANQGSEA. V gave up 4 bases and J gave up 8 bases, with 18 bases separating them. In each case, RNA was isolated and then reverse transcribed into cDNA as the sequencing template. Sequencing used immunoSEQ multiplex PCR; TCRdb keeps in-frame clones, though not all of them. Among over 150,000 clones, around 56% were seen once, and the ten largest hold 0.65% to 0.7%. As concerns this clone: Its antigen is still unknown.

J is TRBJ1-5 and V is TRBV29-1, with D unclear. The sequencing here drew on CD4+ T cells sorted from blood, taken at week 4, from a patient treated with tofacitinib. This TCR came from a human donor with alopecia areata. The CDR3 DNA is TGCAGCGTTGCAATCGGCACCACCCTTGAGCCCCAGCATTTT. Protein product: CSVAIGTTLEPQHF. Together with reference TRBV29-1 and TRBJ1-5, the CDR3 gives the full variable domain: SAVISQKPSRDICQRGTSLTIQCQVDSQVTMMFWYRQQPGQSLTLIATANQGSEATYESGFVIDKFPISRPNLTFSTLTVSNMSPEDSSIYLCSVAIGTTLEPQHFGDGTRLSIL.